A single sample is the source of the 11 T cell receptor beta chains below, sequenced in a study of cytomegalovirus exposure and HLA in healthy donors. Primers included in the PCR were 60 Vbeta and 13 Jbeta primers. Clones were read by immunoSEQ multiplex PCR, and TCRdb kept only the in-frame ones, dropping some. The sample carries about 180,000 clones, around 73% recorded once. The sample was PBMCs. The receptor source for this set is a man aged 55 to 69 in good health and CMV-seronegative.

Here the CDR3 DNA reads TGTGCCTGGAGTGCTCTCAAGGGCAGCGGTCAGCCCCAGCATTTT. Translating gives CAWSALKGSGQPQHF. The chain joins TRBV30 to TRBJ1-5; D is uncertain. The CDR3 has 15 amino acids. Germline CDR1 and CDR2: GTSNPN and SVGIG (reference sequence). Trimming took 1 base from V and 6 from J, leaving 16 bases between them.

This clone was found a few times. The rearrangement links TRBV4-2 to TRBJ1-1; tentative D call: TRBD1 (6 bases). Looked up from germline, CDR1 is LGHNA and CDR2 is YNFKEQ. Trimming removed 0 bases from V and 4 bases from J, with 21 bases in between. There are 18 residues in the CDR3. The CDR3 spells CASSQEAAGQGFGTEAFF. CDR3 coding DNA: TGTGCCAGCAGCCAAGAGGCGGCGGGTCAGGGGTTTGGCACTGAAGCTTTCTTT.

This clone was observed a few times. The chain has TRBV10-3 and TRBJ2-2; 8 bases fit TRBD1. Per the germline V gene, CDR1 is ENHRY and CDR2 is SYGVKD. The CDR3 runs 15 residues. V was pared by 7 bases and J by 1 base, with 5 bases of the junction left unmatched. This CDR3 reads CAITPGQVNTGELFF. CDR3 bases: TGTGCCATCACTCCGGGACAGGTGAACACCGGGGAGCTGTTTTTT.

This clone was observed a handful of times. The chain carries TRBV28 and TRBJ1-1; weak D call: TRBD1 (5 bases). The ends were cut back, 7 bases at V and 5 bases at J, with 17 bases in the middle. Germline V gene sequence: CDR1 MDHEN, CDR2 SYDVKM. CDR3 length equals 14 residues. The CDR3 DNA sequence: TGTGCCAGCAAGAATCCAGGGTCAGGGACTGAAGCTTTCTTT. Residues: CASKNPGSGTEAFF.

This clone was detected only a few times. The chain is built from TRBV4-2 and TRBJ1-2; 7 bases line up with TRBD1. Germline assignment: CDR1 LGHNA and CDR2 YNFKEQ. This CDR3 has 14 residues. V lost 0 bases, J lost 7 bases, and 5 bases stayed unmatched. This CDR3 is CASSQDGSGGGYTF. CDR3 DNA: TGTGCCAGCAGCCAAGATGGGTCAGGGGGTGGCTACACCTTC.

This clone appeared a single time. This sequence joins TRBV6-5 and TRBJ1-5; D is perhaps TRBD1 (6 bases). Germline CDR1 is MNHEY and CDR2 is SVGAGI. V was shortened by 8 bases and J by 2 bases, with 13 bases between the two germline ends. The CDR3 covers 14 residues. CDR3 bases: TGTGCCAGCGCCCTACAGGGTGGCAATCAGCCCCAGCATTTT. Residues: CASALQGGNQPQHF.

This clone was picked up one time. The chain is built from TRBV4-2 and TRBJ2-1; no firm D call. The germline V gene has CDR1 LGHNA and CDR2 YNFKEQ. The length of the CDR3 is 17 residues. Deletions cut 4 bases from V and 3 bases from J, with 19 bases between. CDR3 residues: CASSPRPLRADYNEQFF. The CDR3 DNA reads as TGTGCCAGCAGCCCTCGCCCCCTACGAGCCGACTACAATGAGCAGTTCTTC.

The V and J genes are TRBV5-5 and TRBJ1-2, with 7 bases lining up with TRBD1. The V gene's germline CDR1 is SGHKS and CDR2 YYEKEE (reference sequence). The CDR3 runs 15 residues. The J segment lost 4 bases and the V segment lost 4 bases, leaving 10 bases of the junction unmatched. The DNA of the CDR3 is TGTGCCAGCAGCCCCACGACAGGGCAGTCCTATGGCTACACCTTC. This sequence encodes CASSPTTGQSYGYTF.

The rearrangement links TRBV7-2 to TRBJ1-1; D remains unclear. Germline V gene lookup returns CDR1 SGHTA and CDR2 FQGNSA. This CDR3 is built from 14 residues. V was clipped by 2 bases and J by 1 base, with 8 bases between them. CDR3 sequence reads: CASSLFRENTEAFF. The DNA of the CDR3 is TGTGCCAGCAGCTTATTTCGGGAGAACACTGAAGCTTTCTTT.

J is TRBJ2-7 and V is TRBV7-6, with 11 bases that match TRBD2. Germline assignment: CDR1 SGHVS and CDR2 FNYEAQ. The CDR3 totals 19 residues. After removal of 3 bases from V and 3 bases from J, the junction contained 16 bases not matched to a gene. Written as DNA, the CDR3 is TGTGCCAGCAGCTTGAGTCAGGGAACAGGACTAGCGGGCCTCTACGAGCAGTACTTC. Its translation: CASSLSQGTGLAGLYEQYF.

Concerning this clone itself: Its ends do not fully match the called genes, so a read error is possible. The chain employs TRBV2 and TRBJ1-5; 12 nucleotides line up with TRBD1. Per germline, CDR1 SNHLY and CDR2 FYNNEI. The CDR3 spans 15 residues. The DNA for the CDR3 is TGTGCCAGCACCGGGGACAGGGGGCACAATCAGCCCCAGAATTTT. Its translation is CASTGDRGHNQPQNF.